The 28 T cell receptor beta chains given below trace back to one sample, sequenced in a study of T cell changes during pregnancy in multiple sclerosis. Profiling relied on immunoSEQ multiplex PCR, and the TCRdb table lists in-frame clones only, not all of them. The sample has around 42,000 clones; around 93% are singletons. Here the sequenced sample was CD4+ T cells from peripheral blood mononuclear cells, taken before pregnancy. The receptors originated from a female donor with multiple sclerosis, enrolled in a pregnancy study.

The chain carries TRBV21-1 and TRBJ2-5; the table's D call, TRBD1, was not checked against the DNA. TRBV21-1 is listed as a pseudogene. The CDR3 consists of 20 residues. Here the CDR3 reads CASTTRSNRGRGNPRETQYF. The CDR3, as DNA: TGTGCCAGCACCACAAGGAGTAACAGGGGGCGCGGAAATCCCAGAGAGACCCAGTACTTC.

J is TRBJ2-5 and V is TRBV27; TRBD2 agrees at 7 bases. The CDR3 runs 14 residues. The germline V gene has CDR1 MNHEY and CDR2 SMNVEV (reference sequence). V lost 6 bases, J lost 3 bases, and 7 bases stayed unmatched. Here the CDR3 DNA reads TGTGCCAGCAGAACACTAGCGACCAAAGAGACCCAGTACTTC. Protein sequence: CASRTLATKETQYF.

This clone has a single count. The rearrangement joins TRBV12-5 to TRBJ1-1; D uncertain. The germline gives CDR1 LGHNT, CDR2 FRNRAP. The V and J ends lost 1 base and 1 base respectively, with 4 bases between them. The CDR3 runs to 13 residues. The CDR3 region has the DNA TGTGCTAGTGGTTTGGGGGCGAACACTGAAGCTTTCTTT. Translated, it gives CASGLGANTEAFF. Filled out from reference TRBV12-5 and TRBJ1-1, the complete variable domain reads DARVTQTPRHKVTEMGQEVTMRCQPILGHNTVFWYRQTMMQGLELLAYFRNRAPLDDSGMPKDRFSAEMPDATLATLKIQPSEPRDSAVYFCASGLGANTEAFFGQGTRLTVV.

This clone was counted only a few times. This chain joins TRBV5-1 and TRBJ1-2, with D uncertain. Germline V gives CDR1 SGHRS, CDR2 YFSETQ. This CDR3 has 13 amino acids. The germline V and J ends were trimmed by 4 bases and 6 bases, with 13 bases remaining between them. This chain's CDR3 is CASSPGKNHGYTF. In DNA form, the CDR3 reads TGCGCCAGCAGCCCCGGGAAGAACCATGGCTACACCTTC.

CDR3 amino acids: CSVEEKSTGFQHF. CDR3 nucleotides: TGCAGCGTTGAAGAAAAAAGTACAGGATTCCAGCATTTT. The chain links TRBV29-1 to TRBJ1-5, with D possibly TRBD1 on 5 matching bases. CDR1 and CDR2 (germline): SQVTM, ANQGSEA. This CDR3 has 13 amino acids. V was cut by 0 bases and J by 12 bases, with 15 bases left in between. The whole variable domain, filled in from reference TRBV29-1 and TRBJ1-5, reads SAVISQKPSRDICQRGTSLTIQCQVDSQVTMMFWYRQQPGQSLTLIATANQGSEATYESGFVIDKFPISRPNLTFSTLTVSNMSPEDSSIYLCSVEEKSTGFQHFGDGTRLSIL.

This clone came up once. The chain has TRBV15 and TRBJ1-1; D might be TRBD1 (6 bases). This CDR3 region has 15 residues. Germline lookup yields CDR1 LNHNV and CDR2 YYDKDF (reference sequence). With 4 bases removed from V and 4 bases from J, the gap between germline ends came to 16 bases. The CDR3 sequence is CATSTHQTGSTEAFF. CDR3 nucleotides: TGTGCCACCAGCACACACCAAACAGGGAGCACTGAAGCTTTCTTT.

The V gene is TRBV20-1, the J gene TRBJ2-5; no firm D call. The CDR3 consists of 11 residues. The ends were cut back, 1 base at V and 5 bases at J, with 5 bases in the middle. Germline lookup yields CDR1 DFQATT and CDR2 SNEGSKA (reference sequence). CDR3: CSARVGETQYF. CDR3 in DNA: TGCAGTGCTAGAGTCGGTGAGACCCAGTACTTC.

This chain connects TRBV6-6 to TRBJ1-5; no definite D call. V lost 5 bases and J 14 bases, leaving 16 bases between the germline ends. The length of the CDR3 is 12 residues. CDR1 MNHNY and CDR2 SVGAGI come from the germline V gene (reference sequence). The CDR3 protein is CASSNINPPEHF. CDR3 coding DNA: TGTGCCAGCAGTAATATTAATCCGCCGGAGCATTTT.

The CDR3 region has the DNA TGTGCCAGCTCATTAGGGGGGGACACTGAAGCTTTCTTT. Encoded protein: CASSLGGDTEAFF. This chain connects TRBV18 to TRBJ1-1; possible D gene TRBD1, 6 bases. V was trimmed by 5 bases and J by 3 bases, leaving 10 bases between them. CDR1 and CDR2 from the germline V gene are KGHSH and LQKENI. The length of the CDR3 is 13 residues.

The CDR3 loop is CASSETLAWGQNIQYF. CDR3 nucleotides: TGTGCCAGCAGTGAAACGCTAGCGTGGGGCCAAAACATTCAGTACTTC. The chain joins TRBV6-1 to TRBJ2-4; D is perhaps TRBD2 (6 bases). Trimming removed 2 bases from V and 5 bases from J, with 16 bases in between. Germline CDR1 reads MNHNS; CDR2 reads SASEGT. The CDR3 is 16 amino acids.

The chain joins TRBV19 to TRBJ2-1, with TRBD1 identical over 9 bases. Germline values: CDR1 LNHDA, CDR2 SQIVND (reference sequence). Trimming at V came to 6 bases and at J to 3 bases, leaving 3 bases not matched to a gene. The CDR3 contains 14 residues. This CDR3 is CASSGTGSYNEQFF. CDR3 DNA: TGTGCCAGTAGCGGGACAGGGAGCTACAATGAGCAGTTCTTC.

The chain combines TRBV6-5 with TRBJ2-1; 9 bases agree with TRBD1. The CDR3 sequence is 13 residues long. With V trimmed by 6 bases and J by 9 bases, 6 bases remained unmatched. Germline CDR1 and CDR2: MNHEY and SVGAGI. The CDR3 loop is CASRYRGLGEQFF. CDR3 sequence (DNA): TGTGCCAGCAGATACAGGGGGCTCGGTGAGCAGTTCTTC.

The chain couples TRBV5-1 to TRBJ2-6, with D possibly matching TRBD1 (5 bases). Germline-derived CDR1 and CDR2 are SGHRS and YFSETQ. V was pared by 0 bases and J by 0 bases, with 10 bases between. This CDR3 has 17 amino acids. The CDR3 DNA is TGCGCCAGCAGCTTGGAGGGCAGGGCCTCTGGGGCCAACGTCCTGACTTTC. Amino acid sequence: CASSLEGRASGANVLTF.

V is TRBV2 and J is TRBJ2-5; D remains ambiguous. The CDR3 sequence is 11 residues long. Germline CDR1 reads SNHLY; CDR2 reads FYNNEI. The germline V and J ends were trimmed by 6 bases and 3 bases, with 5 bases remaining between them. CDR3 sequence reads: CASSGEETQYF. The DNA for the CDR3 is TGTGCCAGCAGCGGAGAAGAGACCCAGTACTTC. The entire variable domain, with the rest obtained from reference TRBV2 and TRBJ2-5, is as follows: EPEVTQTPSHQVTQMGQEVILRCVPISNHLYFYWYRQILGQKVEFLVSFYNNEISEKSEIFDDQFSVERPDGSNFTLKIRSTKLEDSAMYFCASSGEETQYFGPGTRLLVL.

The chain couples TRBV5-4 to TRBJ2-7; TRBD1 aligns across 10 bases. Germline-derived CDR1 and CDR2 are SGHNT and YYREEE (reference sequence). This CDR3 comprises 12 residues. Germline trimming cut 4 bases from V and 6 bases from J; bases unmatched to any gene: 1. In DNA, the CDR3 is TGTGCCAGCAGCCGGACAGGGGGCGAGCAGTACTTC. Translated, it gives CASSRTGGEQYF.

J is TRBJ2-5 and V is TRBV9; TRBD1 is a possible D gene (5 bases). This CDR3 contains 15 residues. Germline-derived CDR1 and CDR2 are SGDLS and YYNGEE. V lost 4 bases to trimming and J lost 5 bases, with 18 bases between them. CDR3: CASSPKGATRETQYF. CDR3 DNA: TGTGCCAGCAGCCCCAAAGGGGCGACTCGGGAGACCCAGTACTTC.

J is TRBJ2-7 and V is TRBV6-1; 7 bases match TRBD2. The V and J ends lost 8 bases and 3 bases, in that order; junction bases with no gene match: 13. The CDR3 consists of 15 residues. Germline V gene sequence: CDR1 MNHNS, CDR2 SASEGT. CDR3 nucleotides: TGTGCCAGCTCTCCCGTTGAAGGGGAGGGCTACGAGCAGTACTTC. The encoded protein is CASSPVEGEGYEQYF.

The chain carries TRBV2 and TRBJ1-5; perhaps TRBD1 as D (6 bases). Trimming pared 7 bases from V and 5 bases from J, leaving 12 bases between. This CDR3 is 13 amino acids long. The V gene's germline CDR1 is SNHLY and CDR2 FYNNEI. The CDR3 region is CASTGAWYQPQHF. CDR3 nucleotide sequence: TGTGCCAGCACAGGGGCATGGTATCAGCCCCAGCATTTT.

The chain recombines TRBV5-5 with TRBJ2-5; D might be TRBD1 (5 bases). With 1 base removed from V and 2 bases from J, the gap between germline ends came to 9 bases. Looked up from germline, CDR1 is SGHKS and CDR2 is YYEKEE (reference sequence). The CDR3 contains 14 residues. CDR3 amino acids: CASSLRGRQETQYF. In DNA, the CDR3 is TGTGCCAGCAGCTTGAGGGGCAGGCAAGAGACCCAGTACTTC.

The chain employs TRBV5-1 and TRBJ2-5; 8 positions match TRBD2. Germline V gene lookup returns CDR1 SGHRS and CDR2 YFSETQ. This CDR3 has 14 amino acids. The ends lost 0 bases at V and 5 bases at J; junction bases unmatched: 3. CDR3 sequence reads: CASSLEGTRETQYF. The CDR3 region has the DNA TGCGCCAGCAGCTTGGAGGGGACTAGGGAGACCCAGTACTTC.

The sample holds one count of this clone. This chain links TRBV5-1 with TRBJ2-7; possible D gene TRBD2, 6 bases. The CDR3 has 14 residues. CDR1 is SGHRS and CDR2 is YFSETQ in the germline V gene. Trimming removed 1 base at V and 2 bases at J, with 10 bases between. CDR3 in DNA: TGCGCCAGCAGCTTGCTATGCGGGGCCTACGAGCAGTACTTC. This codes for CASSLLCGAYEQYF.

This chain uses TRBV9 with TRBJ2-6; D possibly corresponds to TRBD2 (5 bases). Germline V gene lookup returns CDR1 SGDLS and CDR2 YYNGEE. V was clipped by 4 bases and J by 1 base, with 18 bases between them. The CDR3 runs to 18 residues. CDR3 DNA sequence: TGTGCCAGCAGCCGGTATTCCGCGGGCAGGTCTGGGGCCAACGTCCTGACTTTC. Its translation: CASSRYSAGRSGANVLTF.

The chain employs TRBV4-2 and TRBJ2-7, with 11 nucleotides matching TRBD1. The CDR3 has 15 residues. V dropped 6 bases and J dropped 5; count of bases not matched to a gene: 9. Looked up from germline, CDR1 is LGHNA and CDR2 is YNFKEQ. CDR3 loop: CASRKEGQGVNEQYF. CDR3 nucleotide sequence: TGTGCCAGCAGGAAAGAGGGACAGGGGGTGAACGAGCAGTACTTC.

The V and J genes are TRBV10-3 and TRBJ1-4, with D maybe TRBD1 (6 bases). Trimming left V 6 bases short and J 3 bases short, with 11 bases between. The CDR3 spans 14 residues. Germline V gene data show CDR1 as ENHRY and CDR2 as SYGVKD. DNA of the CDR3: TGTGCCATCAGCCCAACAGGGTCTAATGAAAAACTGTTTTTT. Its protein product is CAISPTGSNEKLFF.

The genes are TRBV4-3 and TRBJ1-4; no reliable D call. The V end lost 0 bases, the J end lost 12 bases, and 11 bases lay between the germline ends. Germline V gene sequence: CDR1 LGHNA, CDR2 YSLEER. The CDR3 has 13 residues. The CDR3 sequence is CASSQDFAGELFF. DNA for the CDR3: TGCGCCAGCAGCCAAGATTTTGCCGGGGAACTGTTTTTT.

The chain is built from TRBV29-1 and TRBJ2-1; 10 bases line up with TRBD1. This CDR3 comprises 14 residues. With 6 bases clipped from V and 2 bases from J, the junction kept 4 bases outside the gene matches. From germline, CDR1 is SQVTM and CDR2 ANQGSEA. In nucleotides, the CDR3 is TGCAGCGTGGGGGACAGGGGACCCTACAATGAGCAGTTCTTC. Translated, it gives CSVGDRGPYNEQFF.

This chain links TRBV7-9 with TRBJ2-5, with 10 bases identical to TRBD1. The CDR3 runs to 15 residues. Per the germline V gene, CDR1 is SEHNR and CDR2 is FQNEAQ (reference sequence). J was trimmed by 4 bases and V by 6 bases; bases with no gene match: 8. Here the CDR3 reads CASSPGTGDRETQYF. CDR3 nucleotide sequence: TGTGCCAGCAGTCCCGGGACAGGGGATAGAGAGACCCAGTACTTC.

The chain carries TRBV27 and TRBJ2-7, with 9 bases that match TRBD1. CDR1 and CDR2 from the germline V gene are MNHEY and SMNVEV (reference sequence). CDR3 length equals 16 residues. V lost 7 bases and J lost 4; bases outside the gene matches: 14. In nucleotides, the CDR3 is TGTGCCAGCACCTTAAGGGGCACACAGGGGGCTTACGAGCAGTACTTC. Residues: CASTLRGTQGAYEQYF.